This passage covers 10 T cell receptor beta chains from one sample sequenced in a study of blood T cell repertoires in COVID-19. Repertoires were generated with immunoSEQ multiplex PCR, while TCRdb's copy carries only in-frame clones and drops some. The data show tens of thousands of clones, with about 89% seen just once and roughly 13% held by the top ten. The specimen was peripheral blood. The receptor set was obtained from a man between 65 and 80 years old with active COVID-19.

This chain connects TRBV18 to TRBJ1-1, with TRBD1 as a possible D gene (5 bases). Germline V gene lookup returns CDR1 KGHSH and CDR2 LQKENI. Between the trimmed V and J ends, which lost 3 bases and 1 base, there was a span of 12 bases. This CDR3 is built from 15 residues. The CDR3 DNA follows: TGTGCCAGCTCACCTTCTCTGGGGGGGAACACTGAAGCTTTCTTT. Amino acids: CASSPSLGGNTEAFF.

V usage is TRBV11-2 and J usage is TRBJ2-2; TRBD2 agrees at 10 bases. This CDR3 comprises 17 residues. Trimming took 1 base from V and 1 from J; bases not matched to a gene: 3. Germline V gene lookup returns CDR1 SGHAT and CDR2 FQNNGV. The CDR3 coding sequence is TGTGCCAGCAGCTTAGCACTAGCGGGAATGAACACCGGGGAGCTGTTTTTT. It codes for CASSLALAGMNTGELFF.

For the CDR3, the DNA is TGTGCCAGCAGCTGGGACAGGGAAGCCGAGCAGTACTTC. This translates into CASSWDREAEQYF. The rearrangement uses TRBV28 and TRBJ2-7; 9 nucleotides match TRBD1. CDR1 and CDR2 from the germline V gene are MDHEN and SYDVKM. J gave up 6 bases and V 6 bases, and 6 bases lay outside the gene matches. The CDR3 consists of 13 residues.

The chain employs TRBV4-3 and TRBJ2-5; D is possibly TRBD1 (6 bases). Deletions cut 0 bases from V and 5 bases from J, with 10 bases between. Germline CDR1 is LGHNA and CDR2 is YSLEER. There are 14 residues in the CDR3. The CDR3 region is CASSQENRDETQYF. CDR3 in DNA: TGCGCCAGCAGCCAAGAAAACAGGGACGAGACCCAGTACTTC.

The chain carries TRBV11-2 and TRBJ2-7, with TRBD1 identical over 8 bases. Germline V CDR1 and CDR2: SGHAT, FQNNGV. The V gene end was trimmed by 1 base and the J gene end by 3 bases; junction bases not matched to a gene: 2. The CDR3 contains 14 residues. This CDR3 reads CASSLVTGGYEQYF. DNA of the CDR3: TGTGCCAGCAGCTTAGTAACAGGGGGCTACGAGCAGTACTTC.

J is TRBJ2-7 and V is TRBV7-2; 11 bases fit TRBD2. The CDR3 loop spans 15 amino acids. Trimming at V came to 5 bases and at J to 0 bases, leaving 3 bases not matched to a gene. CDR1 is SGHTA and CDR2 is FQGNSA in the germline V gene. The CDR3 sequence is CASSPTSGSSYEQYF. DNA of the CDR3: TGTGCCAGCAGCCCTACTAGCGGGAGCTCCTACGAGCAGTACTTC.

This clone was observed a handful of times. The chain recombines TRBV6-2 or TRBV6-3 with TRBJ1-2, with a tentative D call TRBD1 (5 bases). The CDR3 runs to 14 residues. The V and J ends lost 0 bases and 1 base respectively, with 6 bases between them. Looked up from germline, CDR1 is MNHEY and CDR2 is SVGEGT. In DNA, the CDR3 is TGTGCCAGCAGTTACTCGACAGATAACTATGGCTACACCTTC. This gives the protein CASSYSTDNYGYTF.

The J gene is TRBJ2-7, the V gene TRBV9, with D perhaps TRBD1 (5 bases). CDR3 size: 14 residues. V was clipped by 0 bases and J by 6 bases, with 13 bases between them. The germline V gene has CDR1 SGDLS and CDR2 YYNGEE. In nucleotides, the CDR3 is TGTGCCAGCAGCGTAGATGGACAAACGGGCGAGCAGTACTTC. It yields the protein CASSVDGQTGEQYF.

The CDR3 region has the DNA TGCAGCGTTGCGGCCGGGTCACTCACAGATACGCAGTATTTT. This sequence encodes CSVAAGSLTDTQYF. This chain uses TRBV29-1 with TRBJ2-3; D is unclear. This CDR3 is built from 14 residues. V shed 4 bases and J shed 2 bases, with 13 bases lying between them. Germline lookup yields CDR1 SQVTM and CDR2 ANQGSEA.

The chain uses TRBV7-2 and TRBJ2-7; tentatively, D is TRBD1 (6 bases). Germline lookup yields CDR1 SGHTA and CDR2 FQGNSA. The V gene lost 4 bases and the J gene lost 3 bases, with 13 bases spanning the gap. The CDR3 is made up of 14 amino acids. The CDR3 DNA follows: TGTGCCAGCAGCTCCGGGACACAGCTCTACGAGCAGTACTTC. It translates to CASSSGTQLYEQYF.